This T cell receptor beta chain comes out of a study of blood T cell dynamics during melanoma immunotherapy. Here immunoSEQ multiplex PCR was the method, and the copy in TCRdb shows in-frame clones only, minus some. The sample holds 15,000 to 20,000 clones, more than 85% seen once. In the case of this clone: Its antigen remains unidentified.

Germline loops: CDR1 KGHSY, CDR2 FQNENV. The J segment lost 7 bases and the V segment lost 5 bases, leaving 9 bases of the junction unmatched. This CDR3 spans 15 amino acids. Study-wide findings and caveats: It remained unknown if the driving T cell clones were melanoma-specific.

As to time point: pre-treatment baseline. The chain uses TRBV16 and TRBJ2-1; 9 bases fit TRBD1. This TCR was recovered from a human donor with melanoma. This specimen consisted of blood, obtained from a patient treated with checkpoint blockade. The CDR3 sequence: CASSSPGTGQNEQFF. CDR3 bases: TGTGCCAGCAGCAGCCCCGGGACAGGGCAAAATGAGCAGTTCTTC.